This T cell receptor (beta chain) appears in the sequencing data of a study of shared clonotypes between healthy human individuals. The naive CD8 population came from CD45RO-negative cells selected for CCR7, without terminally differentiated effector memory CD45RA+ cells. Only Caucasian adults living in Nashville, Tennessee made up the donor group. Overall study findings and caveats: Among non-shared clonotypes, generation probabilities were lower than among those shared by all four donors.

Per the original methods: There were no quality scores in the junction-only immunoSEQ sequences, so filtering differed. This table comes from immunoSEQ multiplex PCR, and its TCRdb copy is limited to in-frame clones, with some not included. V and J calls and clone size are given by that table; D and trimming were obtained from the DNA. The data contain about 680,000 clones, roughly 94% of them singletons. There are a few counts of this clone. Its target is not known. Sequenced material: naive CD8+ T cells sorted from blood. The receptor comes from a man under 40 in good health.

Here the CDR3 DNA reads TGTGCCAGCAGCTTCATCGGACAGGGTCAGAACACTGAAGCTTTCTTT. Translation gives CASSFIGQGQNTEAFF. The gene calls are TRBV7-6 and TRBJ1-1, with 8 bases fitting TRBD1. This CDR3 has 16 amino acids. The junction had 7 bases not matched to a gene; V was cut back by 3 bases and J by 1 base. Germline CDR1 is SGHVS and CDR2 is FNYEAQ.